This entry is about one TCR beta chain. Its antigen is currently not known. No clone much larger than this one lies a single base away; base qualities are absent. Moderately to severely active disease, a Clinical Activity Score of at least 3, a NOSPECS grade of at least 4, and a duration under 3 months were present in ophthalmopathy patients. Any patient with an uncontrolled infection, another autoimmune disease, pregnancy or lactation was excluded. Diagnoses were based on clinical symptoms, serum thyroxine and TRAb, thyroid ultrasound and orbital computed tomography. PBMCs were separated from around 9.1 ml of fresh peripheral blood using Ficoll-Paque density gradient centrifugation. Total RNA was extracted with Trizol reagent, and quality was checked on an Agilent 2100 Bioanalyzer. These data belong to a study of T cells in Graves' hyperthyroidism and ophthalmopathy (dated by TCRdb to the late 2010s). Background on the whole study: Peripheral blood was sampled at the time of initial diagnosis, prior to any treatment. According to the paper, TCR Vbeta CDR3 sequencing was carried out on approximately 140 peripheral blood samples, which came from approximately 43 ophthalmopathy, around 74 hyperthyroidism and some 17 progressor patients. After blood sampling, hyperthyroidism patients were treated with methimazole at a starting dose of 30 mg daily, and ophthalmopathy patients were treated with high-dose intravenous methylprednisolone. Whether ophthalmopathy could be predicted prospectively was tested in an independent validation cohort made up of about 20 hyperthyroidism patients plus 17 patients who later progressed to ophthalmopathy. The 85 to 100 discovery patients were randomly split 7:3 into training and test sets. To identify TCR V-J signatures that set the groups apart, the researchers used a discovery cohort of 90 to 100 patients, made up of about 44 with Graves' ophthalmopathy and 57 with stable Graves' hyperthyroidism. In addition, the study compared T-cell repertoires in thyroid tissue and in blood from about six Graves' hyperthyroidism patients. Findings and caveats that apply to the study as a whole: Most expanded thyroid clonotypes (frequency above 0.001) were also detected in blood, a finding suggesting that blood repertoires may reflect thyroid immune responses. Sample size was not statistically predetermined, and investigators were not blinded to group allocation. A model built on a 13 V-J signature distinguished ophthalmopathy from stable hyperthyroidism, reaching roughly 88% sensitivity and about 81% specificity in cross-validation and 80%/75% in testing. In validation, progression to ophthalmopathy was predicted by the model with 70.59% sensitivity and 72% to 80% specificity, a median of approximately 6.5 months before onset.

Amplification of TCR beta CDR3 regions was carried out from RNA transcripts. For the first round of RT-PCR on the TCR CDR3, the HTBI primer set was used together with the Qiagen OneStep RT-PCR kit. A second multiplex PCR round built the libraries, followed by size selection and purification. Libraries were sequenced paired-end with 100 bp reads on an Illumina HiSeq2000. In the authors' own workflow: SOAPnuke was used to process the raw data, with reads discarded if the reads contained adapters or uncalled bases, had a mean Phred below 15, or lacked an exact constant-primer or identifier match. High-quality paired reads were merged using COPE v1.2.5, and each unique nucleotide sequence was defined as a clonotype. MiTCR v1.1 was used to align clonotypes to the IMGT TRBV, TRBD and TRBJ reference segments. Only V-J combinations with frequency above 0.0001, covering approximately 99% of repertoires, were analysed. A TCS score was defined as the ratio between F50 (clonal expansion) and ExV (chaos), using BLOSUM62-based TCRdist between CDR3 peptides within each V-J. Welch's t-statistics and random forest reduced roughly 540 V-J features to 10 to 15, which were used in a naive Bayes classifier (R e1071). TCRdb cleaned the public reads at Q25 with fastp, built clones with MiXCR and kept in-frame beta chains. Duplicate CDR3 protein sequences are folded into a single record with the most common DNA and genes. For this entry, the V and J calls and clone size follow TCRdb and not the study's own pipeline. The sample yields 550,000 to 600,000 distinct CDR3 sequences; 12% to 15% were counted once. The ten largest account for 7.1% of the sample.

The V end loses 2 bases and the J end loses 7 bases, and a stretch of 3 bases separates them. Reading the germline V gene gives CDR1 SQVTM and CDR2 ANQGSEA. From its cysteine to its phenylalanine, the CDR3 spans 10 amino acids. Only the CDR3 part of the read is kept: 30 bases, read in frame from the first base. The clonotype originates from a young woman with Graves' ophthalmopathy. The chain is made from TRBV29-1 and TRBJ2-1; confidence is insufficient to name the D gene. The sample was blood. CDR3 loop: CSVESNEQFF. The DNA sequence reads TGCAGCGTTGAATCGAATGAGCAGTTCTTC.